One sample yielded the 31 T cell receptor beta chains listed below, sequenced in a study of CD8+CD57+ T cells in acquired aplastic anemia. CD8+CD57+ cell expansion, shown by flow cytometry, had occurred in the patients selected for sequencing. Researchers used genomic DNA as the template to profile TCR beta VDJ and CDR3. TCRdb re-derived calls from the reads in MiXCR, one entry per CDR3 protein. The sample lists roughly 120,000 distinct CDR3 sequences, under 60% seen once, with roughly 30% in the top ten. Sequenced: sorted CD4+, CD8+, or CD8+CD57+ T cells (not recorded which) from PBMCs. These receptors all come from a human donor with aplastic anemia.

V usage is TRBV5-1 and J usage is TRBJ2-7; D possibly uses TRBD1 or TRBD2 (5 bases each). Germline CDR1 SGHRS, CDR2 YFSETQ. The CDR3 covers 15 residues. V shed 0 bases and J shed 2 bases, with 12 bases lying between them. In nucleotides, the CDR3 is TGCGCCAGCAGCTTGGCCCTGGGGGTTCCCTACGAGCAGTACTTC. Translating gives CASSLALGVPYEQYF.

Note on this clonotype: Given a much more abundant clone one base away, this may be a read error. The chain joins TRBV5-1 to TRBJ1-2; 8 bases map to TRBD1. CDR1 and CDR2 (germline): SGHRS, YFSETQ. This CDR3 comprises 12 residues. In nucleotides, the CDR3 is TGCGTCAGCAGCGCGGACAGGGTTGGCTACACCTTC. Translating gives CVSSADRVGYTF.

V and J are TRBV7-2 and TRBJ1-2; D is possibly TRBD1 (6 bases). V lost 3 bases and J lost 4, with 9 bases in between. The length of the CDR3 is 13 residues. Looked up from germline, CDR1 is SGHTA and CDR2 is FQGNSA. CDR3 nucleotides: TGTGCCAGCAGCTTCTCACAGGGCTATGGCTACACCTTC. Translation: CASSFSQGYGYTF.

The V and J genes are TRBV24-1 and TRBJ2-3, with TRBD1 as a possible D gene (6 bases). V shed 6 bases and J shed 4 bases, with 16 bases lying between them. The germline V gene has CDR1 KGHDR and CDR2 SFDVKD. The CDR3 is 15 amino acids. CDR3 sequence: CATSLFRGGADTQYF. CDR3 in DNA: TGTGCCACCAGTTTATTTAGAGGGGGTGCAGATACGCAGTATTTT.

The gene calls are TRBV12-3 or TRBV12-4 and TRBJ2-5; no clear D. The CDR3 sequence is 11 residues long. V was cut by 1 base and J by 10 bases, with 7 bases left in between. The CDR3 nucleotides are TGTGCCAGCAGTTTAGGGGTTGTCCAGTACTTC. Amino acid sequence: CASSLGVVQYF.

The rearrangement joins TRBV13 to TRBJ1-1; 9 bases align to TRBD1. The CDR3 is 16 amino acids. Germline V gene sequence: CDR1 PRHDT, CDR2 FYEKMQ (reference sequence). Unmatched junction bases numbered 11, after V lost 5 bases and J lost 4 bases. This CDR3 reads CASSPSQGALVTEAFF. The CDR3 nucleotides read TGTGCCAGCAGCCCCTCACAGGGGGCGCTTGTCACTGAAGCTTTCTTT.

This clonotype was found many times. The CDR3 nucleotides read TGTGCCAGCAGCCCCTACCGGACAGGGGTGCAAGAGACCCAGTACTTC. It codes for CASSPYRTGVQETQYF. V and J are TRBV7-6 and TRBJ2-5, with 9 bases fitting TRBD1. CDR3 length: 16 residues. Germline assignment: CDR1 SGHVS and CDR2 FNYEAQ. Trimming took 5 bases from V and 2 from J; bases not matched to a gene: 9. Full variable domain (rest looked up from reference TRBV7-6 and TRBJ2-5): GAGVSQSPRYKVTKRGQDVALRCDPISGHVSLYWYRQALGQGPEFLTYFNYEAQQDKSGLPNDRFSAERPEGSISTLTIQRTEQRDSAMYRCASSPYRTGVQETQYFGPGTRLLVL.

The CDR3 loop reads CATSAGGYGYTF. DNA for the CDR3: TGTGCCACCAGTGCTGGGGGCTATGGCTACACCTTC. V gene TRBV24-1 combines with J gene TRBJ1-2; tentative D call: TRBD1 (5 bases). The CDR3 is 12 residues long. Between the trimmed V and J ends, which lost 5 bases and 4 bases, there was a span of 7 bases. Per the germline V gene, CDR1 is KGHDR and CDR2 is SFDVKD.

The chain links TRBV2 to TRBJ1-4, with 7 bases lining up with TRBD1. V was clipped by 7 bases and J by 3 bases; unmatched bases: 8. The CDR3 runs to 15 residues. CDR1 SNHLY and CDR2 FYNNEI come from the germline V gene. The CDR3 region is CASIVGGTANEKLFF. The DNA for the CDR3 is TGTGCCAGCATCGTGGGTGGGACAGCTAATGAAAAACTGTTTTTT.

The V and J genes are TRBV14 and TRBJ2-5, with D unresolved. Trimming pared 4 bases from V and 5 bases from J, leaving 11 bases between. Per the germline V gene, CDR1 is SGHDN and CDR2 is FVKESK. The CDR3 has 13 amino acids. In nucleotides, the CDR3 is TGTGCCAGCAGCCCGTCCGGGTGGGAGACCCAGTACTTC. Amino acid sequence: CASSPSGWETQYF. The full variable domain, its missing parts supplied by reference TRBV14 and TRBJ2-5, is EAGVTQFPSHSVIEKGQTVTLRCDPISGHDNLYWYRRVMGKEIKFLLHFVKESKQDESGMPNNRFLAERTGGTYSTLKVQPAELEDSGVYFCASSPSGWETQYFGPGTRLLVL.

The chain joins TRBV15 to TRBJ2-3; 9 bases map to TRBD2. The CDR3 totals 17 residues. Unmatched junction bases numbered 5, after V lost 0 bases and J lost 1 base. From germline, CDR1 is LNHNV and CDR2 YYDKDF (reference sequence). The CDR3 protein is CATSREWRGGRTDTQYF. CDR3 coding DNA: TGTGCCACCAGCAGAGAGTGGCGGGGGGGCCGCACAGATACGCAGTATTTT.

This clonotype was observed many times. The CDR3 bases are TGTGCCAGCAGCTTGACGGCTAGCGGGGGCACAGATACGCAGTATTTT. This codes for CASSLTASGGTDTQYF. V and J are TRBV7-2 and TRBJ2-3, with 9 positions matching TRBD2. V shed 3 bases and J 1 base; nucleotides not matched to a gene: 5. This CDR3 has 16 residues. From germline, CDR1 is SGHTA and CDR2 FQGNSA.

The chain couples TRBV10-1 to TRBJ1-1; D gene uncertain. The CDR3 is made up of 14 amino acids. From germline, CDR1 is WNHNN and CDR2 SYGVQD (reference sequence). V was clipped by 3 bases and J by 0 bases, with 8 bases between them. The CDR3 region is CASSDSPLNTEAFF. In DNA, the CDR3 is TGCGCCAGCAGTGACTCACCGCTGAACACTGAAGCTTTCTTT.

V usage is TRBV4-2 and J usage is TRBJ2-7; 8 bases fit TRBD2. Per the germline V gene, CDR1 is LGHNA and CDR2 is YNFKEQ. This CDR3 region has 14 residues. V was pared by 4 bases and J by 5 bases, with 7 bases of the junction left unmatched. The CDR3 nucleotides are TGTGCCAGCAGCCTAGTGGCGGGGGGTAACGAGCAGTACTTC. It codes for CASSLVAGGNEQYF.

This clonotype came up a few times. The rearrangement uses TRBV19 and TRBJ2-7; D is perhaps TRBD2 (6 bases). CDR3 size: 16 residues. CDR1 is LNHDA and CDR2 is SQIVND in the germline V gene (reference sequence). The V end was cut by 3 bases, the J end by 0 bases, with 15 bases between. CDR3 DNA: TGTGCCAGTAGTATGAGGGCGGGACCGAGCTCCTACGAGCAGTACTTC. Translation: CASSMRAGPSSYEQYF. The full variable domain, in which reference TRBV19 and TRBJ2-7 provide the parts outside the CDR3, is DGGITQSPKYLFRKEGQNVTLSCEQNLNHDAMYWYRQDPGQGLRLIYYSQIVNDFQKGDIAEGYSVSREKKESFPLTVTSAQKNPTAFYLCASSMRAGPSSYEQYFGPGTRLTVT.

This clonotype was seen many times. The rearrangement uses TRBV2 and TRBJ2-1; D not resolved. The germline V and J ends were trimmed by 3 bases and 5 bases, with 14 bases remaining between them. CDR3 length: 15 amino acids. Germline assignment: CDR1 SNHLY and CDR2 FYNNEI. For the CDR3, the DNA is TGTGCCAGCAGTGATTATCGGAGAACCCACAATGAGCAGTTCTTC. Amino acid sequence: CASSDYRRTHNEQFF.

The chain carries TRBV11-1 and TRBJ1-4; 7 nucleotides align to TRBD1. Germline CDR1 reads SGHAT; CDR2 reads FQDESV (reference sequence). V lost 1 base, J lost 0 bases, and 14 bases stayed unmatched. CDR3 length: 20 amino acids. The CDR3, as DNA: TGTGCCAGCAGCTTAGTAGGCCGGGACAGCATAACTTCAACTAATGAAAAACTGTTTTTT. Translating gives CASSLVGRDSITSTNEKLFF.

This clonotype was recorded many times. The genes are TRBV4-1 and TRBJ1-2; D remains unclear. Germline CDR1 is MGHRA and CDR2 is YSYEKL. V lost 0 bases and J lost 1, with 12 bases in between. This CDR3 region has 16 residues. The CDR3 is CASSQDTGSYNYGYTF. CDR3 DNA sequence: TGCGCCAGCAGCCAAGATACTGGCAGTTATAACTATGGCTACACCTTC.

This clonotype was found many times. The chain joins TRBV19 to TRBJ1-5, with D maybe TRBD1 (5 bases). CDR1 and CDR2 (germline): LNHDA, SQIVND (reference sequence). Trimming cost V 7 bases and J 4 bases, with 14 bases left between them. The CDR3 has 14 residues. CDR3 sequence: CASKLQGGNQPQHF. The CDR3 nucleotides read TGTGCCAGTAAGCTGCAGGGTGGGAATCAGCCCCAGCATTTT. The full variable domain, completed using reference TRBV19 and TRBJ1-5, is DGGITQSPKYLFRKEGQNVTLSCEQNLNHDAMYWYRQDPGQGLRLIYYSQIVNDFQKGDIAEGYSVSREKKESFPLTVTSAQKNPTAFYLCASKLQGGNQPQHFGDGTRLSIL.

The chain has TRBV5-1 and TRBJ2-1; perhaps TRBD1 as D (5 bases). CDR1 is SGHRS and CDR2 is YFSETQ in the germline V gene. V lost 1 base to trimming and J lost 1 base, with 9 bases between them. CDR3 size: 15 residues. DNA for the CDR3: TGCGCCAGCAGCTTGACGCAGGGATCCTACAATGAGCAGTTCTTC. Its protein product is CASSLTQGSYNEQFF. The variable domain in full, completed from reference TRBV5-1 and TRBJ2-1, reads KAGVTQTPRYLIKTRGQQVTLSCSPISGHRSVSWYQQTPGQGLQFLFEYFSETQRNKGNFPGRFSGRQFSNSRSEMNVSTLELGDSALYLCASSLTQGSYNEQFFGPGTRLTVL.

This clonotype is judged medium-sized. The chain uses TRBV10-3 and TRBJ1-1, with 9 bases aligning to TRBD1. The CDR3 loop spans 16 amino acids. With 6 bases clipped from V and 8 bases from J, the junction kept 16 bases outside the gene matches. The germline gives CDR1 ENHRY, CDR2 SYGVKD. DNA of the CDR3: TGTGCCATCAGCCCTTCACAGGGGGCGAAGTTAAGGGAAGCTTTCTTT. Translated, it gives CAISPSQGAKLREAFF.

This rearrangement joins TRBV4-1 to TRBJ2-7, with TRBD1 identical over 9 bases. The CDR3 extends over 15 amino acids. Germline V lookup: CDR1 MGHRA, CDR2 YSYEKL. Trimming removed 3 bases from V and 3 bases from J; junction bases left unmatched: 6. The CDR3 region is CASSQDRGGDYEQYF. The DNA for the CDR3 is TGCGCCAGCAGCCAGGACAGGGGCGGGGACTACGAGCAGTACTTC.

This clonotype was counted between two and nine times. This chain uses TRBV7-6 with TRBJ2-7, with 7 bases that match TRBD1. Germline-derived CDR1 and CDR2 are SGHVS and FNYEAQ. The trim removed 4 bases at V and 3 bases at J, leaving 3 bases unmatched. There are 13 residues in the CDR3. CDR3 sequence (DNA): TGTGCCAGCAGCTCACAGGGGCTCTACGAGCAGTACTTC. Its protein is CASSSQGLYEQYF.

The rearrangement uses TRBV5-1 and TRBJ2-5; tentatively, D is TRBD2 (7 bases). The CDR3 length is 16 residues. Germline V gene sequence: CDR1 SGHRS, CDR2 YFSETQ. Trimming removed 0 bases from V and 10 bases from J, with 22 bases in between. CDR3: CASSLDGGGLEGVQYF. As DNA, the CDR3 is TGCGCCAGCAGCTTGGACGGCGGGGGCTTGGAGGGGGTCCAGTACTTC.

By share, this clonotype counts as medium-sized (0.01 to 0.1%). This sequence joins TRBV15 and TRBJ1-6; D is uncertain. V lost 3 bases and J 6 bases, leaving 12 bases between the germline ends. This CDR3 has 15 residues. CDR1 and CDR2 from the germline V gene are LNHNV and YYDKDF (reference sequence). The CDR3 region has the DNA TGTGCCACCAGCAGTTCGGGGTCTGGTAATTCACCCCTCCACTTT. It codes for CATSSSGSGNSPLHF.

This clonotype showed up many times. The chain is built from TRBV7-9 and TRBJ2-5; D unresolved. V gave up 3 bases and J gave up 4 bases, with 21 bases separating them. CDR3 size: 17 residues. CDR1 is SEHNR, CDR2 FQNEAQ, per germline (reference sequence). The CDR3 loop reads CASSLERWQEPPETQYF. CDR3 nucleotides: TGTGCCAGCAGCTTGGAACGGTGGCAAGAACCCCCAGAGACCCAGTACTTC.

The V and J genes are TRBV10-3 and TRBJ1-2; the D is unclear. Germline-derived CDR1 and CDR2 are ENHRY and SYGVKD. V gave up 10 bases and J gave up 4 bases, with 13 bases separating them. The CDR3 spans 12 residues. The CDR3 DNA reads as TGTGCCAACCAATTGCCCCTCTATGGCTACACCTTC. It is translated as CANQLPLYGYTF.

This clonotype was observed many times. This chain links TRBV12-3 or TRBV12-4 with TRBJ1-5; D may be TRBD1 (6 bases). V was cut by 7 bases and J by 2 bases, with 12 bases left in between. This CDR3 region has 14 residues. Here the CDR3 reads CASKLGGRNQPQHF. As DNA, the CDR3 is TGTGCCAGCAAACTGGGGGGGCGCAATCAGCCCCAGCATTTT.

J is TRBJ2-1 and V is TRBV29-1; D gene uncertain. The V and J ends lost 8 bases and 3 bases respectively, with 8 bases between them. CDR3 length equals 11 residues. Germline lookup yields CDR1 SQVTM and CDR2 ANQGSEA. CDR3 in DNA: TGCAGCCTCACGATCTACAATGAGCAGTTCTTC. Protein sequence: CSLTIYNEQFF.

This chain's CDR3 is CASNKQGLGSPLHF. DNA of the CDR3: TGTGCCAGCAATAAACAGGGGTTAGGTTCACCCCTCCACTTT. This chain links TRBV14 with TRBJ1-6, with 7 bases fitting TRBD1. V gave up 7 bases and J gave up 9 bases; unmatched junction bases: 9. The CDR3 extends over 14 amino acids. Per the germline V gene, CDR1 is SGHDN and CDR2 is FVKESK.

This clonotype was detected only once. V usage is TRBV7-9 and J usage is TRBJ2-7; D is perhaps TRBD1 (5 bases). The CDR3 is made up of 14 amino acids. Trimming removed 2 bases from V and 4 bases from J, with 12 bases in between. Per the germline V gene, CDR1 is SEHNR and CDR2 is FQNEAQ (reference sequence). The CDR3 coding sequence is TGTGCCAGCAGCTTACAGGGCCCACGGTACGAGCAGTACTTC. This translates into CASSLQGPRYEQYF.